What follows are 26 T cell receptor beta chains derived from one specimen sequenced in a study of CD4+ T cells in melanoma. Method: immunoSEQ multiplex PCR; TCRdb's copy keeps in-frame clones and lacks some. Of about 50,000 clones listed, roughly 87% were seen once; the top ten hold 12%. Sequenced sample: peripheral blood. The receptors derive from a human donor with melanoma.

The gene calls are TRBV19 and TRBJ2-7; D not certain. Germline values: CDR1 LNHDA, CDR2 SQIVND (reference sequence). V was trimmed by 1 base and J by 7 bases, leaving 11 bases between them. The CDR3 runs to 13 residues. CDR3 residues: CASSIGHSKEQYF. CDR3 sequence (DNA): TGTGCCAGTAGTATAGGCCATTCTAAGGAGCAGTACTTC.

V is TRBV7-3 and J is TRBJ2-2; D possibly corresponds to TRBD2 (5 bases). Germline CDR1 reads SGHTA; CDR2 reads FQGTGA. V dropped 4 bases and J dropped 3 bases, with 6 bases sitting between them. There are 13 residues in the CDR3. As DNA, the CDR3 is TGTGCCAGCAGCTCCGGGGACACCGGGGAGCTGTTTTTT. Its translation: CASSSGDTGELFF.

The chain joins TRBV7-9 to TRBJ2-5, with D possibly being TRBD2 (6 bases). Looked up from germline, CDR1 is SEHNR and CDR2 is FQNEAQ (reference sequence). V lost 2 bases and J 1 base, leaving 8 bases between the germline ends. The CDR3 extends over 14 amino acids. CDR3: CASSLTGVQETQYF. The CDR3 bases are TGTGCCAGCAGCTTAACGGGGGTCCAAGAGACCCAGTACTTC.

The V call is TRBV30, the J call TRBJ1-2; tentatively, D is TRBD1 (5 bases). V gave up 3 bases and J gave up 4 bases, with 12 bases separating them. The CDR3 has 13 amino acids. CDR1 is GTSNPN, CDR2 SVGIG, per germline (reference sequence). Here the CDR3 reads CAWSEQVRYGYTF. DNA for the CDR3: TGTGCCTGGAGCGAACAGGTCCGCTATGGCTACACCTTC.

The genes are TRBV2 and TRBJ1-5; D uncertain. Germline V gene data show CDR1 as SNHLY and CDR2 as FYNNEI. The CDR3 loop spans 15 amino acids. V lost 6 bases and J lost 1, with 13 bases in between. The CDR3 is CASRSERVSNQPQHF. In nucleotides, the CDR3 is TGTGCCAGCAGATCAGAAAGAGTCAGCAATCAGCCCCAGCATTTT.

The chain is built from TRBV10-3 and TRBJ1-1, with unresolved D. V was cut by 5 bases and J by 6 bases, with 13 bases left in between. The germline V gene has CDR1 ENHRY and CDR2 SYGVKD. This CDR3 has 13 amino acids. The CDR3 reads CAISYGERAEAFF. As DNA, the CDR3 is TGTGCCATCAGTTACGGGGAGAGGGCTGAAGCTTTCTTT.

V gene TRBV18 combines with J gene TRBJ2-7; D possibly corresponds to TRBD2 (5 bases). Germline CDR1 and CDR2: KGHSH and LQKENI. The CDR3 is made up of 14 amino acids. The V and J ends lost 2 bases and 6 bases respectively, with 14 bases between them. CDR3 residues: CASSPALGRAEQYF. DNA of the CDR3: TGTGCCAGCTCACCAGCACTAGGTCGTGCCGAGCAGTACTTC. Based on the CDR3 plus reference TRBV18 and TRBJ2-7, the full variable domain is NAGVMQNPRHLVRRRGQEARLRCSPMKGHSHVYWYRQLPEEGLKFMVYLQKENIIDESGMPKERFSAEFPKEGPSILRIQQVVRGDSAAYFCASSPALGRAEQYFGPGTRLTVT.

The count of this clone is one. The chain joins TRBV19 to TRBJ2-3; D gene unclear. Germline V gene sequence: CDR1 LNHDA, CDR2 SQIVND (reference sequence). Trimming pared 4 bases from V and 5 bases from J, leaving 7 bases between. The CDR3 has 12 residues. DNA of the CDR3: TGTGCCAGTAGTAATCAAGGAGATACGCAGTATTTT. It translates to CASSNQGDTQYF.

The J gene is TRBJ1-1, the V gene TRBV5-5, with D uncertain. The CDR3 is made up of 14 amino acids. Germline CDR1 reads SGHKS; CDR2 reads YYEKEE (reference sequence). With 0 bases removed from V and 2 bases from J, the gap between germline ends came to 8 bases. The CDR3: CASSLEWGNTEAFF. For the CDR3, the DNA is TGTGCCAGCAGCTTGGAGTGGGGTAACACTGAAGCTTTCTTT.

The chain combines TRBV6-1 with TRBJ1-5; D is unclear. V dropped 5 bases and J dropped 6 bases, with 11 bases sitting between them. The CDR3 totals 13 residues. CDR1 is MNHNS and CDR2 is SASEGT in the germline V gene. Written as DNA, the CDR3 is TGTGCCAGCAGTCAGAACTATTTTCAGCCCCAGCATTTT. Translation gives CASSQNYFQPQHF.

The chain carries TRBV7-3 and TRBJ2-3, with D possibly TRBD1 on 5 matching bases. There are 15 residues in the CDR3. Trimming pared 4 bases from V and 2 bases from J, leaving 13 bases between. Looked up from germline, CDR1 is SGHTA and CDR2 is FQGTGA. CDR3 loop: CASSSTGTLTDTQYF. As DNA, the CDR3 is TGTGCCAGCAGCTCCACAGGAACTCTCACAGATACGCAGTATTTT.

The chain joins TRBV7-3 to TRBJ1-2; D not resolved. The V and J ends lost 4 bases and 8 bases respectively, with 14 bases between them. The CDR3 has 13 amino acids. The germline gives CDR1 SGHTA, CDR2 FQGTGA. The DNA for the CDR3 is TGTGCCAGCAGCTCTGAGGACGGTACCGGCTACACCTTC. It translates to CASSSEDGTGYTF.

This chain links TRBV5-1 with TRBJ2-3; the match to TRBD2 covers 14 bases. The germline CDR1 and CDR2 sequences are SGHRS and YFSETQ. V lost 3 bases to trimming and J lost 10 bases; unmatched junction nucleotides: 4. The CDR3 contains 14 residues. As DNA, the CDR3 is TGCGCCAGCAGCTCGGGACTAGCGGGGGACCCGCAGTATTTT. As protein: CASSSGLAGDPQYF.

This chain uses TRBV10-3 with TRBJ1-1; TRBD1 aligns across 7 bases. In germline, CDR1 is ENHRY, CDR2 SYGVKD. The length of the CDR3 is 13 residues. V lost 10 bases to trimming and J lost 2 bases; unmatched junction nucleotides: 7. CDR3 amino acids: CATKGAFNTEAFF. The CDR3 nucleotides are TGTGCCACTAAGGGGGCGTTTAACACTGAAGCTTTCTTT.

CDR3 loop: CASSFGGTINEQFF. CDR3 sequence (DNA): TGTGCCAGCAGCTTCGGCGGGACTATCAATGAGCAGTTCTTC. The V gene is TRBV28, the J gene TRBJ2-1; 7 bases are shared with TRBD2. Unmatched junction bases numbered 8, after V lost 6 bases and J lost 6 bases. This CDR3 contains 14 residues. Germline V lookup: CDR1 MDHEN, CDR2 SYDVKM. Using reference TRBV28 and TRBJ2-1 for the parts outside the CDR3, the full variable domain is DVKVTQSSRYLVKRTGEKVFLECVQDMDHENMFWYRQDPGLGLRLIYFSYDVKMKEKGDIPEGYSVSREKKERFSLILESASTNQTSMYLCASSFGGTINEQFFGPGTRLTVL.

V gene TRBV19 combines with J gene TRBJ2-1; 9 nucleotides line up with TRBD2. CDR3 length: 14 residues. Germline CDR1 is LNHDA and CDR2 is SQIVND (reference sequence). V dropped 9 bases and J dropped 9; count of bases not matched to a gene: 12. The CDR3 loop reads CASLAGGPVGEQFF. DNA for the CDR3: TGTGCCAGCCTGGCGGGGGGGCCGGTTGGTGAGCAGTTCTTC.

The chain combines TRBV6-6 with TRBJ1-3, with 7 positions matching TRBD1. This CDR3 region has 11 residues. Looked up from germline, CDR1 is MNHNY and CDR2 is SVGAGI (reference sequence). The ends lost 10 bases at V and 7 bases at J; junction bases unmatched: 4. In nucleotides, the CDR3 is TGTGCCACCACAGGGGCGAACACCATATATTTT. This gives the protein CATTGANTIYF.

This chain joins TRBV30 and TRBJ1-2; D is unclear. Per germline, CDR1 GTSNPN and CDR2 SVGIG (reference sequence). The CDR3 runs to 13 residues. V was cut by 0 bases and J by 4 bases, with 9 bases left in between. The DNA of the CDR3 is TGTGCCTGGAGTGTACGGGCAGCCTATGGCTACACCTTC. Amino acids: CAWSVRAAYGYTF.

This chain's CDR3 is CASSFQANQPQHF. DNA for the CDR3: TGTGCCAGCAGTTTTCAGGCAAATCAGCCCCAGCATTTT. This chain connects TRBV7-2 to TRBJ1-5; D unclear. Germline values: CDR1 SGHTA, CDR2 FQGNSA. V was clipped by 6 bases and J by 4 bases, with 10 bases between them. The CDR3 consists of 13 residues.

The J gene is TRBJ2-1, the V gene TRBV10-3; TRBD2 might be the D (6 bases). The V end was cut by 6 bases, the J end by 5 bases, with 17 bases between. CDR1 ENHRY and CDR2 SYGVKD come from the germline V gene. The CDR3 length is 15 residues. The CDR3 nucleotides are TGTGCCATCAGCCCCGTTCCGGGACTCGACAATGAGCAGTTCTTC. It is translated as CAISPVPGLDNEQFF.

The chain combines TRBV28 with TRBJ1-1; 8 bases are shared with TRBD1. The CDR3 loop spans 16 amino acids. V lost 0 bases, J lost 2 bases, and 5 bases stayed unmatched. Germline V CDR1 and CDR2: MDHEN, SYDVKM. The CDR3 spells CASSLWGRGLNTEAFF. CDR3 in DNA: TGTGCCAGCAGTTTATGGGGCAGGGGGCTAAACACTGAAGCTTTCTTT.

The chain combines TRBV13 with TRBJ1-6; possible D gene TRBD1, 5 bases. The length of the CDR3 is 16 residues. V was clipped by 5 bases and J by 8 bases, with 19 bases between them. CDR1 is PRHDT and CDR2 is FYEKMQ in the germline V gene (reference sequence). CDR3 in amino acids: CASSLTGGPVDSPLHF. In DNA form, the CDR3 reads TGTGCCAGCAGCCTCACAGGTGGGCCTGTGGATTCACCCCTCCACTTT.

The genes are TRBV28 and TRBJ2-7; D remains ambiguous. This CDR3 spans 14 amino acids. V was clipped by 6 bases and J by 1 base, with 13 bases between them. Germline lookup yields CDR1 MDHEN and CDR2 SYDVKM. Here the CDR3 DNA reads TGTGCCAGCAGCCCCGCGCAGGCATCCTACGAGCAGTACTTC. It specifies CASSPAQASYEQYF. Full variable domain (outside the CDR3, taken from reference TRBV28 and TRBJ2-7): DVKVTQSSRYLVKRTGEKVFLECVQDMDHENMFWYRQDPGLGLRLIYFSYDVKMKEKGDIPEGYSVSREKKERFSLILESASTNQTSMYLCASSPAQASYEQYFGPGTRLTVT.

The gene calls are TRBV28 and TRBJ1-1, with 12 bases identical to TRBD1. The CDR3 contains 17 residues. The V segment lost 4 bases and the J segment 3 bases; nucleotides outside the gene matches: 9. Germline V gene sequence: CDR1 MDHEN, CDR2 SYDVKM. CDR3 DNA: TGTGCCAGCAGTTACCGGGACAGGGGGCGCAAGGACACTGAAGCTTTCTTT. It yields the protein CASSYRDRGRKDTEAFF.

V and J are TRBV4-1 and TRBJ2-1; 12 nucleotides match TRBD2. Per germline, CDR1 MGHRA and CDR2 YSYEKL. The CDR3 is 15 residues long. V was pared by 4 bases and J by 5 bases, with 3 bases of the junction left unmatched. DNA for the CDR3: TGCGCCAGCAGCCCCGGACTAGCGGGAAACAATGAGCAGTTCTTC. This gives the protein CASSPGLAGNNEQFF.

The V and J genes are TRBV5-1 and TRBJ2-6; possibly TRBD1 for D (5 bases). V lost 0 bases, J lost 2 bases, and 9 bases lay in between. Germline CDR1 SGHRS, CDR2 YFSETQ. This CDR3 has 16 amino acids. The CDR3 reads CASSLAPGTGANVLTF. Written as DNA, the CDR3 is TGCGCCAGCAGCTTGGCCCCAGGGACTGGGGCCAACGTCCTGACTTTC.